This TCR beta chain was found in a study of cytotoxic CD8 clonotypes in ibrutinib-treated CLL (dated by TCRdb to about 2021). For context, the study as a whole: The cohort was composed of 11 relapsed/refractory and roughly 16 treatment-naive patients; IGHV unmutated status was identified in some 17 patients. Patients were still on ibrutinib when every remission and progressive disease sample was collected. Cryopreserved peripheral blood mononuclear cells were collected before treatment, at response, and at either disease progression or sustained remission. Samples averaged approximately 260,000 productive templates and about 94,000 productive rearrangements. The response samples were drawn at a median of roughly eleven months into treatment, with a range of about 6 to 36 months. Of the approximately 86 people in the trial, roughly 27 had longitudinal samples available. Responses were partial in some 24 patients and complete in 2; after median about 5.5 years follow-up, about 15 stayed in remission and about 12 progressed.

The goal of deep resolution MiSeq sequencing was a depth between 1 in 1 million and 1 in 200,000 T cells, and coverage averaged 10x per clonotype. The immunoSEQ hsTCRB Kit was used to generate TCR beta libraries. The original pipeline was this. ImmunoSEQ Data Assistant and ImmunoSEQ Analyzer were used for data analysis, and V, D and J genes were assigned according to IMGT definitions. Clonality was computed as one minus normalized Shannon entropy of productive rearrangement frequencies, ranging from 0 to 1. Public clonotype analysis was restricted to overrepresented clonotypes comprising at least 0.05% of each patient's repertoire. About twelve repertoires from age-matched healthy donors, obtained from immuneACCESS, served as clonality controls. As stored in TCRdb, this immuneACCESS dataset retains in-frame rearrangements with V and J assigned. A fraction of the clones does not appear; measured against another copy, unresolved V genes explain less than half of the discrepancy, and the remainder lacks a known reason. That table supplies the V and J calls and clone size; D and trimming were determined from the DNA. The table for this sample lists 250,000 to 350,000 clones; roughly three quarters of them were counted only once. About 5.8% of the sample goes to the ten largest clones.

The cysteine opens and the phenylalanine closes a CDR3 of 13 amino acids. This entry keeps only the CDR3 DNA: 39 bases, framed from base 1. CDR1 and CDR2 (SEHNR, FQNEAQ) derive from the germline V gene (reference sequence). The junction carries 7 bases between V and J, which are trimmed by 3 bases and 5 bases respectively. Points on this clone: Its antigen has not been determined. Base qualities are missing; no much larger clone stands one base away.

General study outcomes and caveats: Public clonotypes were rare and either shrank or stayed stable during treatment, and the rise in clonality at ibrutinib response reflected expansion of private clonotypes. At baseline, clonality was higher than in age-matched healthy donors and showed a strong correlation with circulating CD8+ T-cell counts. At ibrutinib response clonality went up, during sustained remission it held steady, and at progression it dropped back toward baseline. Lymph node repertoires were not examined, and the timing of sampling was not matched between patients in sustained remission and those whose disease progressed.

The time point label on this specimen signifies: progressive disease on ibrutinib. For TCR beta library preparation, about 2 micrograms of genomic DNA were isolated from cryopreserved PBMCs. Longitudinal blood samples from CLL patients on ibrutinib monotherapy were analyzed using high-throughput TCR beta sequencing. The patients were enrolled in a single-center, open-label phase 2 trial of ibrutinib monotherapy. This TCR came from a human donor with chronic lymphocytic leukemia. Recombination connected TRBV7-9 to TRBJ2-2; the D gene cannot be resolved reliably. The sequencing here drew on PBMCs, taken at disease progression, from a patient treated with ibrutinib. The CDR3 has the sequence CASSFAGTGELFF. Read as DNA, the sequence is TGTGCCAGCAGCTTTGCAGGTACCGGGGAGCTGTTTTTT.